This TCR beta chain was observed in a study of immune evolution from preneoplasia to lung adenocarcinoma. The assay was immunoSEQ multiplex PCR, and TCRdb's table has in-frame clones only and misses some. This table has thousands of clones, approximately 75% appearing once. Trimming left V 3 bases short and J 3 bases short, with 12 bases between. In germline, CDR1 is MGHDK, CDR2 SYGVNS. This CDR3 region has 14 residues. Histologic diagnosis was independently verified by two lung pathologists. Remarks on this clone: Its target is unknown.

Study outcomes and limitations: Top clone share appeared to fall from AAH through AIS, MIA, adenocarcinoma. Clonality was highest in normal lung, lower in later-stage lesions apparently.

This chain connects TRBV25-1 to TRBJ2-7; D assignment may be TRBD1 or TRBD2 (5 bases each). The sequencing input was FFPE adjacent normal lung tissue. This receptor was obtained from a donor older than 65 with lung adenocarcinoma. For the CDR3, the DNA is TGTGCCAGCAGTGACAGGGCGGCGGGCTACGAGCAGTACTTC. This codes for CASSDRAAGYEQYF.